The rows below give T cell receptor beta chains drawn from one sample of a study of T cell changes during pregnancy in multiple sclerosis. TCRdb's copy holds only in-frame clones and misses some; the assay was immunoSEQ multiplex PCR. The sample lists around 96,000 clones, 94% occurring once. The input for sequencing was peripheral blood, taken in the third trimester of pregnancy. These receptors all stem from a female donor with multiple sclerosis, enrolled in a pregnancy study. CDR3s include the opening cysteine and the closing phenylalanine or tryptophan. The D gene is left open where the match is weak. A row's size may be missing; if present it is once, few, many or a size class.

d_call,j_call,clone_size,v_call,cdr3_nt,cdr3_aa
.,TRBJ2-2,.,TRBV5-1,TGCGCCAGCAGCTTAGGCCAGGGAGGCACCGGGGAGCTGTTTTTT,CASSLGQGGTGELFF
.,TRBJ1-2,once,TRBV7-9,TGTGCCAGCAGCTTTACAGACCTAAATCTCTATGGCTACACCTTC,CASSFTDLNLYGYTF
.,TRBJ1-1,.,TRBV6-1,TGTGCCAGCAGACTGGCGGGACTCATGAACACTGAAGCTTTCTTT,CASRLAGLMNTEAFF
TRBD1,TRBJ2-7,.,TRBV30,TGTGCCTGGAGTGTTGGTACGGGACAGAAGAACTACGAGCAGTACTTC,CAWSVGTGQKNYEQYF
TRBD1,TRBJ2-1,.,TRBV10-3,TGTGCCATCAGTACCGGGACAGGTGTTTACAATGAGCAGTTCTTC,CAISTGTGVYNEQFF
.,TRBJ2-5,.,TRBV25-1,TGTGCCAGCAGTCCTAGACCTGAGACCCAGTACTTC,CASSPRPETQYF
TRBD1,TRBJ2-5,.,TRBV5-6,TGTGCCAGCAGGACCTTAGGCGGTTTGGGGACAGCGGAGACCCAGTACTTC,CASRTLGGLGTAETQYF
TRBD2,TRBJ2-7,.,TRBV7-8,TGTGCCAGCAGCCACACCCTTATTAGCGGGGGGGACTACGAGCAGTACTTC,CASSHTLISGGDYEQYF
TRBD2,TRBJ2-2,.,TRBV5-1,TGCGCCAGCAAACACGTACGGGGAGGACTAGCGGGTACCGGGGAGCTGTTTTTT,CASKHVRGGLAGTGELFF
TRBD1,TRBJ2-3,once,TRBV19,TGTGCCACTAAGATGACAGGGAGCACAGATACGCAGTATTTT,CATKMTGSTDTQYF